This TCR beta chain appears in the sequencing data of a study of cytomegalovirus exposure and HLA in healthy donors. The germline gives CDR1 SGHRS, CDR2 YFSETQ. V gave up 4 bases and J gave up 1 base; unmatched junction bases: 3. There are 14 residues in the CDR3. The primer mix had 60 Vbeta and 13 Jbeta primers. Repertoires were generated with immunoSEQ multiplex PCR, while TCRdb's copy carries only in-frame clones and drops some. The sample comprises 200,000 to 250,000 clones, more than 85% of which are singletons, and 1% rests with the top ten. For this clone: The antigen remains unidentified. This same CDR3 is encoded by further DNA sequences in the sample.

Study-wide findings and caveats: Later analysis identified a missense DCLRE1C variant that was linked to TCR beta V- and J-gene trimming.

This clonotype originated in a woman in her late teens or twenties in good health and CMV-seronegative. The chain employs TRBV5-1 and TRBJ2-7; 9 bases are a match to TRBD2. Sequenced input: PBMCs. The DNA of the CDR3 is TGCGCCAGCAGCCTTGCGGGAGGGTCCTACGAGCAGTACTTC. This encodes CASSLAGGSYEQYF.